This entry concerns a single T cell receptor (beta chain). Every bit of the isolated RNA underwent reverse transcription, so sequencing read expressed TCRB transcripts. Measured with immunoSEQ multiplex PCR; TCRdb has only the in-frame clones, and not every one. The repertoire holds 70,000 to 90,000 clones, with roughly 31% as singletons. This record belongs to a study of beta chain features in type 1 diabetes. The CDR3 contains 16 residues. Losses at the gene ends were 7 bases for V and 2 bases for J; bases not matched to a gene: 12. Germline CDR1 reads LNHDA; CDR2 reads SQIVND (reference sequence). The sequence came from a woman between 18 and 29 years old in good health. V and J are TRBV19 and TRBJ2-3, with 7 positions matching TRBD2. The sequenced sample was stem cell memory CD4+ T cells from blood. The CDR3 DNA follows: TGTGCCAGTAATGACTCTCGGCGGGGGAACACAGATACGCAGTATTTT. Protein product: CASNDSRRGNTDTQYF.